This is a list of T cell receptor beta chains from one sample in a study of blood T cell repertoires in COVID-19. Profiled with immunoSEQ multiplex PCR; TCRdb holds only in-frame clones, not every one. This table has around 19,000 clones, about 90% appearing once. Sequencing was performed on peripheral blood. All receptors come from a human donor in a cohort sampled during active COVID-19. CDR3s include the opening cysteine and the closing phenylalanine or tryptophan. Each record gives: clone size, V gene, D gene, J gene, CDR3 DNA, CDR3 protein. The D gene is left open where the match is weak. Expanded clones get a size class; other rows say once, few or many, or leave the size out.

abundance: NA; v_gene: TRBV12-5; d_gene: NA; j_gene: TRBJ2-7; CDR3nt: TGTGCTAGCGGGAAAGGTACAGGGTCCTACGAGCAGTACTTC; CDR3aa: CASGKGTGSYEQYF
abundance: NA; v_gene: TRBV6-5; d_gene: NA; j_gene: TRBJ1-1; CDR3nt: TGTGCCAGCAGTTACGACAGTCCCTTGAACACTGAAGCTTTCTTT; CDR3aa: CASSYDSPLNTEAFF
abundance: NA; v_gene: TRBV14; d_gene: NA; j_gene: TRBJ1-2; CDR3nt: TGTGCCAGCAGCTATGCCACCGGGGAAGCTAACTATGGCTACACCTTC; CDR3aa: CASSYATGEANYGYTF
abundance: few; v_gene: TRBV12-5; d_gene: TRBD1; j_gene: TRBJ1-5; CDR3nt: TGTGCTAGTGGTTTGGCAGGACAGGGGCCTGATCAGCCCCAGCATTTT; CDR3aa: CASGLAGQGPDQPQHF
abundance: NA; v_gene: TRBV12-3/TRBV12-4; d_gene: NA; j_gene: TRBJ1-5; CDR3nt: TGTGCCAGCAGTTTCACAAATCAGCCCCAGCATTTT; CDR3aa: CASSFTNQPQHF
abundance: NA; v_gene: TRBV5-6; d_gene: TRBD1; j_gene: TRBJ1-5; CDR3nt: TGTGCCAGCAGCTTGGGGACAGGGAGCACTCAGCCCCAGCATTTT; CDR3aa: CASSLGTGSTQPQHF
abundance: NA; v_gene: TRBV30; d_gene: NA; j_gene: TRBJ1-5; CDR3nt: TGTGCCTGGAGTATAGGTGACAGTAGCAATCAGCCCCAGCATTTT; CDR3aa: CAWSIGDSSNQPQHF
abundance: NA; v_gene: TRBV27; d_gene: NA; j_gene: TRBJ1-5; CDR3nt: TGTGCCAGCAGTTTAGGGGGCGGAAGCAATCAGCCCCAGCATTTT; CDR3aa: CASSLGGGSNQPQHF
abundance: NA; v_gene: TRBV11-2; d_gene: NA; j_gene: TRBJ2-4; CDR3nt: TGTGCCAGCAGCTTAGATCTAGCAAGGGACATTCAGTACTTC; CDR3aa: CASSLDLARDIQYF
abundance: NA; v_gene: TRBV5-1; d_gene: TRBD2; j_gene: TRBJ2-5; CDR3nt: TGCGCCAGCAGCTCAGCGGCGGGAGTAGGAGAGACCCAGTACTTC; CDR3aa: CASSSAAGVGETQYF
abundance: NA; v_gene: TRBV9; d_gene: TRBD1; j_gene: TRBJ1-3; CDR3nt: TGTGCCAGCAGCAAAGAGGGGACAGCAACCACCATATATTTT; CDR3aa: CASSKEGTATTIYF
abundance: NA; v_gene: TRBV28; d_gene: TRBD2; j_gene: TRBJ2-1; CDR3nt: TGTGCCAGCAGTTCCAATAGTAGGACTAGCGGCAATGAGCAGTTCTTC; CDR3aa: CASSSNSRTSGNEQFF
abundance: NA; v_gene: TRBV18; d_gene: NA; j_gene: TRBJ1-5; CDR3nt: TGTGCCAGCTCACCCCAGGGGAGTTATCAGCCCCAGCATTTT; CDR3aa: CASSPQGSYQPQHF
abundance: NA; v_gene: TRBV30; d_gene: NA; j_gene: TRBJ2-5; CDR3nt: TGTGCCTGCGGACAGCAAGAGACCCAGTACTTC; CDR3aa: CACGQQETQYF
abundance: NA; v_gene: TRBV28; d_gene: TRBD1; j_gene: TRBJ1-5; CDR3nt: TGTGCCAGCAGTTTATCCCAAGGACAGGCACAGCCCCAGCATTTT; CDR3aa: CASSLSQGQAQPQHF
abundance: NA; v_gene: TRBV21-1; d_gene: NA; j_gene: TRBJ1-2; CDR3nt: TGTGCCAGCAGCGGACCGGACAGTAACTATGGCTACACCTTC; CDR3aa: CASSGPDSNYGYTF
abundance: NA; v_gene: TRBV12-5; d_gene: NA; j_gene: TRBJ2-7; CDR3nt: TGTGCTAGTGGCACCTACTACGAGCAGTACTTC; CDR3aa: CASGTYYEQYF
abundance: NA; v_gene: TRBV25-1; d_gene: NA; j_gene: TRBJ2-7; CDR3nt: TGTGCCAGCAGTGAGCAGAGAGGCGAGCAGTACTTC; CDR3aa: CASSEQRGEQYF
abundance: NA; v_gene: TRBV7-2; d_gene: TRBD2; j_gene: TRBJ2-1; CDR3nt: TGTGCCAGCAGCCAATTAGCGGGGTCCAACAATGAGCAGTTCTTC; CDR3aa: CASSQLAGSNNEQFF
abundance: few; v_gene: TRBV9; d_gene: TRBD2; j_gene: TRBJ2-7; CDR3nt: TGTGCCAGCAGCGAGACTAGCGGGGCCTACGAGCAGTACTTC; CDR3aa: CASSETSGAYEQYF
abundance: NA; v_gene: TRBV7-9; d_gene: NA; j_gene: TRBJ2-5; CDR3nt: TGTGCCAGCAGCTTAAGGGCAGGGGTCCGAGAGACCCAGTACTTC; CDR3aa: CASSLRAGVRETQYF
abundance: NA; v_gene: TRBV5-1; d_gene: NA; j_gene: TRBJ1-1; CDR3nt: TGCGCCAGCAGCCCGAATCCGACTAACACTGAAGCTTTCTTT; CDR3aa: CASSPNPTNTEAFF
abundance: NA; v_gene: TRBV21-1; d_gene: NA; j_gene: TRBJ1-5; CDR3nt: TGTGCCAGCAGCCCCGTCGGGGACAGAAGAAATAATCAGCCCCAGCATTTT; CDR3aa: CASSPVGDRRNNQPQHF
abundance: NA; v_gene: TRBV27; d_gene: TRBD1; j_gene: TRBJ1-4; CDR3nt: TGTGCCAGCAGCAGACAGGGGTTGGCTAATGAAAAACTGTTTTTT; CDR3aa: CASSRQGLANEKLFF
abundance: NA; v_gene: TRBV5-5; d_gene: NA; j_gene: TRBJ2-7; CDR3nt: TGTGCCAGCAGCTTGGTCCAGTCCTACGAGCAGTACTTC; CDR3aa: CASSLVQSYEQYF
abundance: NA; v_gene: TRBV4-1; d_gene: NA; j_gene: TRBJ2-2; CDR3nt: TGCGCCAGCAGCCAAGTCGCCGGGGAGCTGTTTTTT; CDR3aa: CASSQVAGELFF
abundance: NA; v_gene: TRBV5-1; d_gene: NA; j_gene: TRBJ2-3; CDR3nt: TGCGCCAGCAGCCCCGGGACAAGCACAGATACGCAGTATTTT; CDR3aa: CASSPGTSTDTQYF
abundance: NA; v_gene: TRBV13; d_gene: NA; j_gene: TRBJ1-5; CDR3nt: TGTGCCAGCAGCCTTGGGCGGGGGGTCTCCCACAATCAGCCCCAGCATTTT; CDR3aa: CASSLGRGVSHNQPQHF
abundance: NA; v_gene: TRBV24-1; d_gene: NA; j_gene: TRBJ1-2; CDR3nt: TGTGCCACCAGTGACCCGGACAGCCGGCGATTCTATGGCTACACCTTC; CDR3aa: CATSDPDSRRFYGYTF
abundance: NA; v_gene: TRBV27; d_gene: TRBD1; j_gene: TRBJ2-2; CDR3nt: TGTGCCAGCAGTTTTGACAGGGGGGATACCGGGGAGCTGTTTTTT; CDR3aa: CASSFDRGDTGELFF
abundance: NA; v_gene: TRBV4-2; d_gene: NA; j_gene: TRBJ1-3; CDR3nt: TGTGCCAGCAGCCTCTCCGCCGGCACCATATATTTT; CDR3aa: CASSLSAGTIYF
abundance: NA; v_gene: TRBV5-4; d_gene: TRBD2; j_gene: TRBJ2-1; CDR3nt: TGTGCCAGCAGCCCTAGCGGGGGGGGACACAATGAGCAGTTCTTC; CDR3aa: CASSPSGGGHNEQFF
abundance: NA; v_gene: TRBV28; d_gene: NA; j_gene: TRBJ2-1; CDR3nt: TGTGCCAGCAGTCTAGATTATGAGCAGTTCTTC; CDR3aa: CASSLDYEQFF